These T cell receptor beta chains were read from a single sample in a study of T-cell reconstitution after alpha-beta-depleted transplantation in children. TCRdb passed the PCR reads through MiXCR, listing each CDR3 protein once. The top ten hold less than 30% of the sample, which has about 110,000 distinct CDR3 sequences, approximately 6.4% seen once. The sequencing used PBMCs, mostly from graft donor cells, collected 360 days after TCRalphabeta/CD19-depleted stem cell transplant. The receptors stem from a male patient aged 2-15 years who had a stem cell transplant for acute lymphoblastic leukemia, so the T cells may come from the graft donor. Each CDR3 is given without its conserved first and last residue.

j_call	v_call	cdr3_aa
TRBJ2-1	TRBV12-5	ASGLGGHEQF
TRBJ1-1	TRBV6-5	ASSQGSTEAF
TRBJ2-7	TRBV27	ASSLGLAPYEQY
TRBJ1-2	TRBV4-1	ASSQEDRGNYGYT
TRBJ2-1	TRBV29-1	SVDRREGDEQF
TRBJ2-4	TRBV9	ASSGDRDSKNIQY
TRBJ2-5	TRBV6-5	ASSYSTGTGDRETQY
TRBJ2-5	TRBV2	ASSGRTSGEKARETQY
TRBJ1-4	TRBV12-3/TRBV12-4	ASSSPHSFATNEKLF
TRBJ2-3	TRBV4-1	ASSRHTPGTGSPDTQY
TRBJ2-7	TRBV28	ASRGGQGAYEQY
TRBJ2-6	TRBV6-5	ASSYRRPSGANVLT
TRBJ2-2	TRBV7-9	ASSSGTERAGELF